Given below is one T cell receptor (beta chain) in context. This CDR3 spans 16 amino acids. The V gene end was trimmed by 8 bases and the J gene end by 3 bases; junction bases not matched to a gene: 10. CDR1 and CDR2 from the germline V gene are SGHDN and FVKESK. The sample originates from a study of blood T cell repertoires in COVID-19. Turning to the study itself: Acute-phase and convalescent COVID-19 samples originated in the United States, Italy and Spain. PBMCs, B-cell-depleted T cells, or T cells provided the cDNA or gDNA that made up the material.

Original processing notes: How many nucleated cells were present was estimated from reference gene primer amplification. Sequenced by immunoSEQ multiplex PCR; TCRdb stores in-frame clones only, minus some. That table furnishes V, J and clone size, whereas the DNA furnished D and trimming. The sample carries a few hundred thousand clones, approximately 90% recorded once. The chain employs TRBV14 and TRBJ2-7; 13 bases map to TRBD2. This receptor was obtained from a man aged 30 to 45 with acute or convalescent COVID-19. Specimen: peripheral blood. The CDR3 loop is CASSPLGLAGDYEQYF. CDR3 DNA sequence: TGTGCCAGCTCCCCTCTCGGACTAGCGGGAGACTACGAGCAGTACTTC.